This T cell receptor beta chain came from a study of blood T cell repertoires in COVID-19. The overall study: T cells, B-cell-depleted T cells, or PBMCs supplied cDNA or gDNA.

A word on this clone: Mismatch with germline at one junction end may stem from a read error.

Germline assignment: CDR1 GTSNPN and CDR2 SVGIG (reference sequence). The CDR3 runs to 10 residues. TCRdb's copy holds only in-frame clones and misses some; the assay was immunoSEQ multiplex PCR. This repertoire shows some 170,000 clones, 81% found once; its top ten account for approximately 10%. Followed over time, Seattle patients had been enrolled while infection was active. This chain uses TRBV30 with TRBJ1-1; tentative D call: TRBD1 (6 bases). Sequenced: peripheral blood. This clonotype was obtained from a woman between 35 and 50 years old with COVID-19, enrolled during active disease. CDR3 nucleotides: TGTGCCTGGGCAGGACAGTCTGAGAAGTTT. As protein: CAWAGQSEKF.